These 2 T cell receptor beta chains came from one sample sequenced in a study of regulatory T cells in long-lasting Graves disease. Arm-PCR of CDR3 regions with iRepertoire HTBI primers generated TCR beta libraries. TCRdb itself ran the multiplex PCR reads through MiXCR, one entry per CDR3 protein. The sample holds roughly 380,000 distinct CDR3 sequences, roughly 16% seen once. Time point reported: newly diagnosed GD, antithyroid drugs for less than 3 months. With RNA extracted from PBMCs as input, the TCR library was made. Source: peripheral blood mononuclear cells (PBMCs), taken at new diagnosis, from a patient treated with antithyroid drugs. All receptors derive from a female donor with Graves disease.

The chain carries TRBV5-6 and TRBJ1-1; the D is unclear. The V gene's germline CDR1 is SGHDT and CDR2 YYEEEE. This CDR3 contains 13 residues. Trimming cost V 0 bases and J 4 bases, with 7 bases left between them. CDR3 protein: CASSLVGPTEAFF. CDR3 bases: TGTGCCAGCAGCTTGGTAGGGCCCACTGAAGCTTTCTTT.

The chain couples TRBV7-9 to TRBJ2-7, with D possibly called TRBD1 or TRBD2 (5 bases each). The CDR3 is made up of 14 amino acids. CDR1 is SEHNR, CDR2 FQNEAQ, per germline (reference sequence). Trimming pared 5 bases from V and 3 bases from J, leaving 14 bases between. The CDR3 DNA sequence: TGTGCCAGCAGCAAATGGGACGGAAACTACGAGCAGTACTTC. It encodes CASSKWDGNYEQYF.